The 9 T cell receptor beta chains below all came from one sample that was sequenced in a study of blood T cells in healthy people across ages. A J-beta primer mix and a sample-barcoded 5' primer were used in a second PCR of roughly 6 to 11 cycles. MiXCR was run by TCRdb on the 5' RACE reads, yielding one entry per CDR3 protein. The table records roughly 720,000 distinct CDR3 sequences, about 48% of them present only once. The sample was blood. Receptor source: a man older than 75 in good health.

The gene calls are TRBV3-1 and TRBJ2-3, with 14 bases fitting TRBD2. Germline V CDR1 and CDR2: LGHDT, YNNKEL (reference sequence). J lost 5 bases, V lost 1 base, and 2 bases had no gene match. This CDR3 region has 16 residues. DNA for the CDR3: TGTGCCAGCAGCCAAGGACTAGCGGGAGGGAGAGATACGCAGTATTTT. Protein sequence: CASSQGLAGGRDTQYF.

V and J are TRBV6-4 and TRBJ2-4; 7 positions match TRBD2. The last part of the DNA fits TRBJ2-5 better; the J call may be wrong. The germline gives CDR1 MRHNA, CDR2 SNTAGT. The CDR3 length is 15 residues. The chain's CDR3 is CASSSAPAGEETQYF. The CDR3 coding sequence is TGTGCCAGCAGTAGCGCCCCCGCGGGGGAAGAGACCCAGTACTTC.

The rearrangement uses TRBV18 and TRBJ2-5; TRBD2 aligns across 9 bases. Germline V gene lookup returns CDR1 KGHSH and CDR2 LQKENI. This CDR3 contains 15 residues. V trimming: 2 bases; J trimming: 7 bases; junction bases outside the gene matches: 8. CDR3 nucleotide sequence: TGTGCCAGCTCACCATTAGCGGGAGTTTGGGCGACCCAGTACTTC. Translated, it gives CASSPLAGVWATQYF.

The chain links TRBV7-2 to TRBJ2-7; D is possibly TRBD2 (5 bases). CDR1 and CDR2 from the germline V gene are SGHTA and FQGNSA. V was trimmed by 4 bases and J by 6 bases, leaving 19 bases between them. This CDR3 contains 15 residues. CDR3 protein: CASSSIGPGRGEQYF. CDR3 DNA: TGTGCCAGCAGCTCCATTGGCCCTGGACGGGGCGAGCAGTACTTC.

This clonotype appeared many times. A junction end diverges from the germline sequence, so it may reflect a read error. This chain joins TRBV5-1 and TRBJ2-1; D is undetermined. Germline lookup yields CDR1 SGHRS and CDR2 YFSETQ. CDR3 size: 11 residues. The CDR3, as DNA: TGTGCCAGCAGCTCGTTCGATGAGCAGTTCTTC. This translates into CASSSFDEQFF.

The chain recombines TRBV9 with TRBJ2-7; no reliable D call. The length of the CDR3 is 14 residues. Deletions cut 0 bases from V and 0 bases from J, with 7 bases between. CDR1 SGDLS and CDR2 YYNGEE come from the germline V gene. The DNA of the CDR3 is TGTGCCAGCAGCGTAGAGGTCTTCTCCTACGAGCAGTACTTC. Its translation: CASSVEVFSYEQYF.

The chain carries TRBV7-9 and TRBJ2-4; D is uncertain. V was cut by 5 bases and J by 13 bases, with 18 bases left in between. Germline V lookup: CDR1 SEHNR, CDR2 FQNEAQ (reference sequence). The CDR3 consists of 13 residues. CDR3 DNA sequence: TGTGCCAGCAGCCCGCTGGTTTTGGGAAAGCAGTACTTC. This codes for CASSPLVLGKQYF.

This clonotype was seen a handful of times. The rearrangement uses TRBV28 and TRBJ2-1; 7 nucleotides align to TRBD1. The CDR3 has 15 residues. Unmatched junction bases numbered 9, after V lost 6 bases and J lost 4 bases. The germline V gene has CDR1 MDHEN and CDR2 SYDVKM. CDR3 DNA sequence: TGTGCCAGCAGCGATCCGGGACAGCCTTACAATGAGCAGTTCTTC. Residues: CASSDPGQPYNEQFF.

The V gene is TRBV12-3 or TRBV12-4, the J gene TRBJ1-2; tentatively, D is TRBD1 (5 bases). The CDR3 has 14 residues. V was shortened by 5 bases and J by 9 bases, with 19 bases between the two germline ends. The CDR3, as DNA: TGTGCCAGCAGTGCCTCCGGGACCCTGCAGCGCTACACCTTC. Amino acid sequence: CASSASGTLQRYTF.